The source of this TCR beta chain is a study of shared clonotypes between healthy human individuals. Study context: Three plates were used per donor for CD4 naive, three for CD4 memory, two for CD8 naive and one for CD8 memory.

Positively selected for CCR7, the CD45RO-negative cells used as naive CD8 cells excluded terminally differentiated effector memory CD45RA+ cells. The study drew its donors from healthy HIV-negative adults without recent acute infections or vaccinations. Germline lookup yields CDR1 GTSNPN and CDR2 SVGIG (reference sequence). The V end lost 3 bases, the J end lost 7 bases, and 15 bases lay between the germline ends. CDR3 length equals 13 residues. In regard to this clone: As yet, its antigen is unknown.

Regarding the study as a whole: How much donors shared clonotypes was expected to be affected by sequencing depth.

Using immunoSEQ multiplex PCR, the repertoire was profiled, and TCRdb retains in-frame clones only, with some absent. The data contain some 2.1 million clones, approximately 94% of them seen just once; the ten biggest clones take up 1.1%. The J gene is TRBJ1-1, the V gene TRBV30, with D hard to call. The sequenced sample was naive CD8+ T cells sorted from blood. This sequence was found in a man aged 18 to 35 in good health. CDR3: CAWSFQSYLEAFF. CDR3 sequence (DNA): TGTGCCTGGAGCTTCCAGAGTTACCTTGAAGCTTTCTTT. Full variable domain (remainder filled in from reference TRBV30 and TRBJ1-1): SQTIHQWPATLVQPVGSPLSLECTVEGTSNPNLYWYRQAAGRGLQLLFYSVGIGQISSEVPQNLSASRPQDRQFILSSKKLLLSDSGFYLCAWSFQSYLEAFFGQGTRLTVV.